The clone carrying this T cell receptor (beta chain) was counted a few times. Its antigen is unknown. Noted time point: after neoadjuvant nivolumab, at surgical resection. Patients had HPV-negative, locally advanced oral cavity squamous cell carcinoma. This entry comes from a study of neoadjuvant anti-PD-1 for oral cavity cancer. Most tumor samples had 4.8 ug input DNA in two replicates. Some clones are missing from TCRdb's copy, which holds only in-frame ones; the method was immunoSEQ multiplex PCR. Seen here are approximately 37,000 clones, more than 35% observed once, and the top ten hold 15% to 20%. The study's findings and limits: Each response group had just a few patients in TCR analyses. Higher pretreatment blood Treg/Th17 ratios correlated with higher pretreatment blood and lower post-treatment tumor TCRbeta clonality.

Germline V CDR1 and CDR2: SGHRS, YFSETQ. The CDR3 contains 14 residues. V lost 6 bases to trimming and J lost 4 bases, with 16 bases between them. The input for sequencing was tumor tissue, taken after nivolumab (anti-PD-1) treatment. The receptor comes from a person aged 35-79 years with oral cavity squamous cell carcinoma. This rearrangement joins TRBV5-1 to TRBJ1-1; maybe TRBD1 (6 bases). The CDR3 loop reads CASTTQGGSTEAFF. The CDR3 coding sequence is TGCGCCAGCACCACACAGGGTGGCTCCACTGAAGCTTTCTTT.